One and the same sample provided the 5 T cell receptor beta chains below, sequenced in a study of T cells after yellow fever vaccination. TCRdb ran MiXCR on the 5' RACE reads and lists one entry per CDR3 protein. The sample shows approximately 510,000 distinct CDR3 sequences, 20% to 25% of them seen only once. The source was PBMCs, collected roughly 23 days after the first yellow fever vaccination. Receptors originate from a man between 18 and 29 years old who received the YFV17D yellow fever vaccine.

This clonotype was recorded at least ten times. The CDR3: CASRWSGGNEQFF. In nucleotides, the CDR3 is TGTGCCAGCAGATGGTCGGGGGGGAATGAGCAGTTCTTC. This chain uses TRBV12-3 or TRBV12-4 with TRBJ2-1; 8 bases align to TRBD2. V lost 6 bases and J lost 7; bases outside the gene matches: 5. The CDR3 is made up of 13 amino acids.

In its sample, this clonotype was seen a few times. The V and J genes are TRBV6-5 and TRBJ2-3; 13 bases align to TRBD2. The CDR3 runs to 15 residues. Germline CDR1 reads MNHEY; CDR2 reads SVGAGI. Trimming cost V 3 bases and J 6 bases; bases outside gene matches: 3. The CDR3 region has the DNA TGTGCCAGCAGTTATTCGACTAGCGGGGGGGATACGCAGTATTTT. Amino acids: CASSYSTSGGDTQYF.

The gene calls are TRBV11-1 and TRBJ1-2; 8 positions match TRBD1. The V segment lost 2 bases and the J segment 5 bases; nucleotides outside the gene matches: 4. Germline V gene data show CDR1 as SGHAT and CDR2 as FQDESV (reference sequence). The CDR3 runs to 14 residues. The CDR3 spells CASSLTQGAYGYTF. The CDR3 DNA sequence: TGTGCCAGCAGCTTAACGCAGGGGGCATATGGCTACACCTTC.

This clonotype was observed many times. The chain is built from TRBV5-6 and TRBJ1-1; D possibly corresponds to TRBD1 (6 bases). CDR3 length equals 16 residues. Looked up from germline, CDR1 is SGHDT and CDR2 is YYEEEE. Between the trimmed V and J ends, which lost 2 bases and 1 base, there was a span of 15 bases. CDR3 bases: TGTGCCAGCAGCTTTTCCTGGAGGGGGAAGAACACTGAAGCTTTCTTT. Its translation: CASSFSWRGKNTEAFF.

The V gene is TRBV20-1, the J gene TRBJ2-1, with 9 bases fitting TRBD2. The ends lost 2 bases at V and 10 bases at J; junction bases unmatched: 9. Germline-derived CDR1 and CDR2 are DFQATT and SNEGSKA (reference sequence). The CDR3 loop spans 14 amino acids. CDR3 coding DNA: TGCAGTGCTAGAAGGCGGGGGGGTCCGGGCGAGCAGTTCTTC. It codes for CSARRRGGPGEQFF.